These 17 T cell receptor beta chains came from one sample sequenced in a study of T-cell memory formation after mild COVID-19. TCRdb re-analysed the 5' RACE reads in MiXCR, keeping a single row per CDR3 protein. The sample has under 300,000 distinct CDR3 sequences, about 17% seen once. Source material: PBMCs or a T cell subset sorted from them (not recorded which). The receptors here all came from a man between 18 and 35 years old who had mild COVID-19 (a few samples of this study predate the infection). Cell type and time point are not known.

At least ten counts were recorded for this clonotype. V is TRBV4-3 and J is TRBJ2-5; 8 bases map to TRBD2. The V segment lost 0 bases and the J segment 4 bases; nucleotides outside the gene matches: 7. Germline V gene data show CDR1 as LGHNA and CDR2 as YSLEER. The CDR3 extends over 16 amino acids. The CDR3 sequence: CASSQDPMAGGETQYF. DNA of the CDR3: TGCGCCAGCAGCCAAGATCCAATGGCGGGGGGAGAGACCCAGTACTTC.

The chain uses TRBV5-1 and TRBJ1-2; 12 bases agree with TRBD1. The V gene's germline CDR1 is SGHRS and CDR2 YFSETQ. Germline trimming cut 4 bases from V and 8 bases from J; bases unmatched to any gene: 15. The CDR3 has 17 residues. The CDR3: CASSPPPGQGASDGYTF. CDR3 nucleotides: TGCGCCAGCAGCCCCCCGCCGGGACAGGGGGCCTCCGACGGCTACACCTTC.

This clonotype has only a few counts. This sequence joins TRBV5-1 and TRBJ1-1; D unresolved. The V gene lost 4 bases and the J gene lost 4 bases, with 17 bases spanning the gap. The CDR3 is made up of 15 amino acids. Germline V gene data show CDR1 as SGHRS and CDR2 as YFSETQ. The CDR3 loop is CASSPHAVVPTEAFF. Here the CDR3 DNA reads TGCGCCAGCAGCCCGCACGCAGTCGTACCCACTGAAGCTTTCTTT.

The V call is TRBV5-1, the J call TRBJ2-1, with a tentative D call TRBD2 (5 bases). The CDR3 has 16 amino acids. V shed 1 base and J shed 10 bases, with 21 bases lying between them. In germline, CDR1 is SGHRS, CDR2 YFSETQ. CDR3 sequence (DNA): TGCGCCAGCAGCTTGTCGGTGGGCCTCTGGAGCGGAGAGCAGTTCTTC. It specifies CASSLSVGLWSGEQFF.

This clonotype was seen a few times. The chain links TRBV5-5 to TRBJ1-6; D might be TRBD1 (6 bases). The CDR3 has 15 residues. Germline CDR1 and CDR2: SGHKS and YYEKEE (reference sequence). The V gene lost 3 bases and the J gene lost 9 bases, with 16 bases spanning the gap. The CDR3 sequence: CASSSNRAQGSPLHF. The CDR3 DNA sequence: TGTGCCAGCAGCTCGAACAGGGCGCAGGGTTCACCCCTCCACTTT.

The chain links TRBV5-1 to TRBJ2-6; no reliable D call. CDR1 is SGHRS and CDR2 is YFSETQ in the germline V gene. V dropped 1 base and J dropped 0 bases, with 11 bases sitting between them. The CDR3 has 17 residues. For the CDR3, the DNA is TGCGCCAGCAGCTTGAGGGCAGGATCCTCTGGGGCCAACGTCCTGACTTTC. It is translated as CASSLRAGSSGANVLTF.

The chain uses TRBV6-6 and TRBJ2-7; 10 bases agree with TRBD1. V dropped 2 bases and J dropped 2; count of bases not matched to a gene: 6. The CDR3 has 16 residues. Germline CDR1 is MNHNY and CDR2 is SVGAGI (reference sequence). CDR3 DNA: TGTGCCAGCAGTTACAGACAGGGGGCCTCGACCTACGAGCAGTACGTC. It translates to CASSYRQGASTYEQYV.

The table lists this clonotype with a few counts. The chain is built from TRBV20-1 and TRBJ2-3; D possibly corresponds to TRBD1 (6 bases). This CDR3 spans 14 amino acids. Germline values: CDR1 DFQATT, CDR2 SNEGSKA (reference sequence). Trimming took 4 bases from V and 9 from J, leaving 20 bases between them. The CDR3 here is CSATLGQWPPTQYF. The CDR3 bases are TGCAGTGCTACCCTCGGACAGTGGCCCCCAACGCAGTATTTT.

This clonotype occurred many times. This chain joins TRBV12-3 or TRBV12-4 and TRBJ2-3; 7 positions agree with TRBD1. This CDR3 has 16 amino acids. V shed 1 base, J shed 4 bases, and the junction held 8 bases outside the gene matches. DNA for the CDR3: TGTGCCAGCAGTTTAGTTCCAGGGGGAAAATCAGATACGCAGTATTTT. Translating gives CASSLVPGGKSDTQYF.

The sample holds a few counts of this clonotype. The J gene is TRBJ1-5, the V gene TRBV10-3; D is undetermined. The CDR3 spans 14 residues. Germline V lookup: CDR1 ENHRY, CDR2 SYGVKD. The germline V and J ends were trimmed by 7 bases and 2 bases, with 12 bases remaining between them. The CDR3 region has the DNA TGTGCCATCACGGTTCGGGAGGGCAATCAGCCCCAGCATTTT. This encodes CAITVREGNQPQHF.

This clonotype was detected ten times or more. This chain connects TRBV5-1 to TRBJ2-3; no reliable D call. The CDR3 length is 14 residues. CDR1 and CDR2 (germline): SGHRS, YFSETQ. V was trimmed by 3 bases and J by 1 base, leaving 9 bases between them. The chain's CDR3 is CASSWGRGTDTQYF. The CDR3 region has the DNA TGCGCCAGCAGCTGGGGTCGGGGCACAGATACGCAGTATTTT. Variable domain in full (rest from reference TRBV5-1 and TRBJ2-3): KAGVTQTPRYLIKTRGQQVTLSCSPISGHRSVSWYQQTPGQGLQFLFEYFSETQRNKGNFPGRFSGRQFSNSRSEMNVSTLELGDSALYLCASSWGRGTDTQYFGPGTRLTVL.

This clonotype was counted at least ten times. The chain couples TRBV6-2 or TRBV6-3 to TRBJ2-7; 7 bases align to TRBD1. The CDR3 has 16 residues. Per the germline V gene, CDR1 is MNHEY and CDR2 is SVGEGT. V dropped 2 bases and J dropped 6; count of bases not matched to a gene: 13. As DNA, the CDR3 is TGTGCCAGCAGTTACGCTCGGGACAGTCACCGGGTCGAGCAGTACGTC. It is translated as CASSYARDSHRVEQYV.

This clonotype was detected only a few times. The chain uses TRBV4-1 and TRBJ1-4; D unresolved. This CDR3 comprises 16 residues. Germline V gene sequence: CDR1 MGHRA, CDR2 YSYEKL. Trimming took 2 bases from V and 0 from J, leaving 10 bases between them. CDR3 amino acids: CASSQSRAATNEKLFF. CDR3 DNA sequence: TGCGCCAGCAGCCAAAGCCGGGCAGCAACTAATGAAAAACTGTTTTTT.

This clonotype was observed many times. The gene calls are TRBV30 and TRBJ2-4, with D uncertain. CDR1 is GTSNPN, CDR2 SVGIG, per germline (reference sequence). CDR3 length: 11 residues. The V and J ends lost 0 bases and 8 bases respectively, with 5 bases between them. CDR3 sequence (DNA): TGTGCCTGGAGTGTGAGTTACATTCAGTACTTC. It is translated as CAWSVSYIQYF.

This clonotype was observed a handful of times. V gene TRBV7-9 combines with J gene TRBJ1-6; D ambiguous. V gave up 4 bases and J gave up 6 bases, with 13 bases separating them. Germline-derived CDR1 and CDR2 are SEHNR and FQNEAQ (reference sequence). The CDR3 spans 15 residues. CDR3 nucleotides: TGTGCCAGCAGCTCTAGGGTTGTGGGTAATTCACCCCTCCACTTT. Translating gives CASSSRVVGNSPLHF.

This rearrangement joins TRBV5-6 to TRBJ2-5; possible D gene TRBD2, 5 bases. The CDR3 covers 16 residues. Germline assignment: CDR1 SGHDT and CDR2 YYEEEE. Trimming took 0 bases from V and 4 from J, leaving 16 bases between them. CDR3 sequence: CASSLGLPRRTETQYF. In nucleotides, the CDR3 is TGTGCCAGCAGCTTGGGACTACCCAGGAGAACAGAGACCCAGTACTTC.

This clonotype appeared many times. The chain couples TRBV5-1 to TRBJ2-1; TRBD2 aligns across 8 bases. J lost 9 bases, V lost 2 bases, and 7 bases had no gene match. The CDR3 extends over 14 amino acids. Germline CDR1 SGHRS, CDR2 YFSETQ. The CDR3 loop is CASSFSGVDGEQFF. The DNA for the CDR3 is TGCGCCAGCAGCTTTAGCGGGGTCGACGGTGAGCAGTTCTTC.